The 5 T cell receptor beta chains in this list originate from one sample, sequenced in a study of T cells in women clearing cervical HPV infection. Here immunoSEQ multiplex PCR was the method, and the copy in TCRdb shows in-frame clones only, minus some. The sample table sets out about 35,000 clones. The sequenced material came from blood buffy coat. These receptors were obtained from a woman between 18 and 75 years old with a cervical HPV16 infection that either progressed to CIN3+ or cleared (not recorded which).

Concerning this clone itself: The missing CDR3 end, 3 residues past where the read stops, is filled in from the germline J gene. The chain carries TRBV20-1 and TRBJ2-3; 13 bases line up with TRBD2. Trimming at V came to 6 bases and at J to 5 bases, leaving 2 bases not matched to a gene. This CDR3 is built from 13 residues. Looked up from germline, CDR1 is DFQATT and CDR2 is SNEGSKA (reference sequence). CDR3 DNA, as far as it was read: TGCAGTGCACTAGCGGGGGGGCAAGATACG. Translated: CSALAGGQDT. The entire CDR3 protein reads CSALAGGQDTQYF.

On this clone: Read coverage stops 3 residues before the CDR3 terminus; the germline J gene supplies the remainder. The chain is built from TRBV7-9 and TRBJ1-2; maybe TRBD1 (6 bases). This CDR3 is 14 amino acids long. Germline loops: CDR1 SEHNR, CDR2 FQNEAQ (reference sequence). CDR3 in amino acids: CASSLRGSVDTYTF. The DNA read from the CDR3 is TGTGCCAGCAGCCTAAGGGGGAGCGTGGATACC. The variable domain in full, with the rest retrieved from reference TRBV7-9 and TRBJ1-2, is DTGVSQNPRHKITKRGQNVTFRCDPISEHNRLYWYRQTLGQGPEFLTYFQNEAQLEKSRLLSDRFSAERPKGSFSTLEIQRTEQGDSAMYLCASSLRGSVDTYTFGSGTRLTVV.

Comment on this clone: One end of the junction varies from germline; a read error may be responsible. Read coverage stops 3 residues before the CDR3 terminus; the germline J gene supplies the remainder. The same CDR3 arises from other DNA sequences in this sample as well. This chain links TRBV6-2 or TRBV6-3 with TRBJ1-3; D unclear. Germline assignment: CDR1 MNHEY and CDR2 SVGEGT. The CDR3 covers 14 residues. CDR3 loop: CASNGLITGNTIYF. The DNA read from the CDR3 is TGTGCCAGCAACGGACTCATAACTGGAAACACT.

In regard to this clone: The read falls 3 residues short of the CDR3 end, and the missing part is taken from the germline J gene. This specimen includes other DNA sequences encoding the same CDR3. The J gene is TRBJ1-3, the V gene TRBV13; TRBD1 agrees at 7 bases. Per the germline V gene, CDR1 is PRHDT and CDR2 is FYEKMQ (reference sequence). With V trimmed by 4 bases and J by 3 bases, 0 bases remained unmatched. This CDR3 spans 13 amino acids. CDR3 bases read: TGTGCCAGCAGCTACAGGGGTGGAAACACC. Translation: CASSYRGGNT. The entire CDR3 sequence reads CASSYRGGNTIYF.

Concerning this clone itself: The read ends 3 residues early relative to the CDR3; the germline J gene fills the gap. V gene TRBV7-7 combines with J gene TRBJ2-6; 9 positions agree with TRBD2. The germline V gene encodes CDR1 SSHAT and CDR2 FNYEAQ (reference sequence). With 5 bases clipped from V and 0 bases from J, the junction kept 8 bases outside the gene matches. CDR3 length equals 18 residues. CDR3 bases read: TGTGCCAGCAGCGAAGTCGCTAGCGGGAACTCTGGGGCCAACGTC. Amino acids: CASSEVASGNSGANV. From start to end, the CDR3 is CASSEVASGNSGANVLTF.